This is a list of T cell receptor beta chains from one sample in a study of cytomegalovirus exposure and HLA in healthy donors. Some clones are missing from TCRdb's copy, which holds only in-frame ones; the method was immunoSEQ multiplex PCR. The profile shows about 89,000 clones, about 85% of them singletons. Sequencing was done on a sample of PBMCs. The receptor set was obtained from a man aged 40-50 years in good health and CMV-seropositive. Both conserved end residues are part of each CDR3. D genes are given only for firm matches. Clone size is shown for a subset of rows, as once, few, many or a class of expanded clone.

>once|TRBD1|TRBJ2-1|TRBV7-9
TGTGCCAGCAGCTCCCCCGGGACAGGGAACAATGAGCAGTTCTTC
CASSSPGTGNNEQFF
>.|.|TRBJ1-2|TRBV4-2
TGTGCCAGCAGCCAAGACGGAGGTGGAGGCTACACCTTC
CASSQDGGGGYTF
>.|TRBD1|TRBJ2-7|TRBV18
TGTGCCAGCTCTCCCGGGACAGGTACCTACGAGCAGTACTTC
CASSPGTGTYEQYF
>.|TRBD2|TRBJ2-7|TRBV4-1
TGCGCCAGCAGCCAAGACGGGACTAGCGGGAGGCTCTACGAGCAGTACTTC
CASSQDGTSGRLYEQYF
>.|.|TRBJ1-2|TRBV4-2
TGTGCCAGCAGCCAAGACCCGGTACAGATCTATGGCTACACCTTC
CASSQDPVQIYGYTF
>.|TRBD1|TRBJ2-7|TRBV10-1
TGCGCCAGCAGTGAGTGGGCAGGGGGAACGGGCGAGCAGTACTTC
CASSEWAGGTGEQYF
>.|TRBD2|TRBJ2-5|TRBV7-3
TGTGCCAGCAGCTTAACCCCGACTAGCGGGCCCAAAGAGACCCAGTACTTC
CASSLTPTSGPKETQYF
>.|.|TRBJ1-2|TRBV6-5
TGTGCCAGCAGTCCCACAGCCTCGAGCTATGGCTACACCTTC
CASSPTASSYGYTF
>.|.|TRBJ2-3|TRBV5-1
TGCGCCAGCAGCGTGCAGGGGTTCTCAGATACGCAGTATTTT
CASSVQGFSDTQYF
>.|TRBD2|TRBJ2-4|TRBV5-6
TGTGCCAGCAGCTTGAGGACTAGCGGTGAAAACATTCAGTACTTC
CASSLRTSGENIQYF
>.|TRBD1|TRBJ2-7|TRBV4-1
TGCGCCAGCAGCCAAAGCCGGGACAGGGCCGGGGAGCAGTACTTC
CASSQSRDRAGEQYF
>.|TRBD1|TRBJ1-6|TRBV5-4
TGTGCCAGCAGCCCCGGACAGGGGGTTAATTCACCCCTCCACTTT
CASSPGQGVNSPLHF
>.|TRBD1|TRBJ2-1|TRBV4-1
TGCGCCAGCAGCCAAGTCGAATCGTGGGGACAGGGCTACAATGAGCAGTTCTTC
CASSQVESWGQGYNEQFF
>.|TRBD1|TRBJ2-3|TRBV4-1
TGCGCCAGCAGCCAGGGGACAGGGACCGGAGATACGCAGTATTTT
CASSQGTGTGDTQYF
>.|TRBD2|TRBJ2-1|TRBV11-2
TGTGCCAGCAGCTTGGGGATAGCGGGAGGGCGTTACAATGAGCAGTTCTTC
CASSLGIAGGRYNEQFF
>.|TRBD1|TRBJ2-1|TRBV7-3
TGTGCCAGCAGCGCCAAGACCCGGGACAGGGAATACAATGAGCAGTTCTTC
CASSAKTRDREYNEQFF
>.|.|TRBJ1-1|TRBV11-1
TGTGCCAGCAGCGGCCGTCTAGGCACTGAAGCTTTCTTT
CASSGRLGTEAFF
>.|TRBD2|TRBJ2-1|TRBV7-9
TGTGCCAGCAGCGAAAATAGCGGGAGGGCCATGTTTAATGAGCAGTTCTTC
CASSENSGRAMFNEQFF
>.|.|TRBJ1-4|TRBV7-9
TGTGCCAGCAGTTTTGGTGGAGTTAATGAAAAACTGTTTTTT
CASSFGGVNEKLFF
>.|TRBD2|TRBJ2-2|TRBV7-7
TGTGCTAGCAGCCCAGGGACTAGCGGGAGAACTGGGGAGCTCTTTTTT
CASSPGTSGRTGELFF
>.|TRBD1|TRBJ2-7|TRBV19
TGTGCCAGACCGGGACAGGGCTACGAGCAGTACTTC
CARPGQGYEQYF
>once|.|TRBJ2-1|TRBV6-5
TGTGCCAGCAGTCCCCTTCCCCATGAGCAGTTCTTC
CASSPLPHEQFF
>.|.|TRBJ1-1|TRBV7-3
TGTGCCAGCAGCCCAGGAATCGGGAGGAGAGCTTTCTTT
CASSPGIGRRAFF
>once|.|TRBJ2-5|TRBV6-5
TGTGCCAGCAGCCCCGGTGAGACCCAGTACTTC
CASSPGETQYF
>few|TRBD1|TRBJ1-2|TRBV6-6
TGTGCCAGCACTTTAGGAACAGGGGGCTATGGCTACACCTTC
CASTLGTGGYGYTF
>.|.|TRBJ1-1|TRBV6-1
TGTGCCAGCAAATTTAGAGGGCTGAACACTGAAGCTTTCTTT
CASKFRGLNTEAFF
>.|.|TRBJ1-6|TRBV4-1
TGCGCCAGCAGCCAAGATCAAAGGACTCTTTCACCCCTCCACTTT
CASSQDQRTLSPLHF
>.|.|TRBJ2-1|TRBV7-8
TGTGCCAGCAGCTTCCCTCCGGTCTCCTACAATGAGCAGTTCTTC
CASSFPPVSYNEQFF
>.|TRBD2|TRBJ2-3|TRBV5-1
TGCGCCAGCAGCCCAGGACTAGCGGGGGGTTACACAGATACGCAGTATTTT
CASSPGLAGGYTDTQYF
>.|TRBD2|TRBJ2-1|TRBV6-1
TGTGCCAGCAGTGAGCGCTTGGGTGGCGGGGGGGCGCCCGTTGAGCAGTTCTTC
CASSERLGGGGAPVEQFF
>.|TRBD2|TRBJ2-1|TRBV28
TGTGCCAGCAGTTTGAGCGGGAGTGGGGGGAATGAGCAGTTCTTC
CASSLSGSGGNEQFF
>once|TRBD1|TRBJ2-7|TRBV28
TGTGCCAGCAGTTCCCCGATAGGGGGCGGGCGCGAGCAGTACTTC
CASSSPIGGGREQYF
>.|TRBD2|TRBJ2-1|TRBV6-4
TGTGCCAGCAGTGAAATAAGCGGGGGGTACAATGAGCAGTTCTTC
CASSEISGGYNEQFF
>few|TRBD2|TRBJ2-7|TRBV10-2
TGCGCCAGCACACCCACCGGGACTAGTTTGTCCGAGCAGTACTTC
CASTPTGTSLSEQYF
>.|.|TRBJ1-5|TRBV18
TGTGCCAGTCCACCAGGGCAGGGTAAAAGGAATCAGCCCCAGCATTTT
CASPPGQGKRNQPQHF
>.|TRBD1|TRBJ1-6|TRBV5-1
TGCGCCAGCAGTCCTCAGGGGACAGGGGTTAATTCACCCCTCCACTTT
CASSPQGTGVNSPLHF
>once|.|TRBJ2-5|TRBV5-1
TGCGCCAGCAGCTTGGAGCTACGGCAGGGACTTGGGACCCAGTACTTC
CASSLELRQGLGTQYF
>.|.|TRBJ2-3|TRBV11-2
TGTGCCAGCAGCTTACAGGGGCCTACGCGAAATACGCAGTATTTT
CASSLQGPTRNTQYF
>.|.|TRBJ1-6|TRBV4-1
TGCGCCAGCAGCCAAGTGGTGGCAGTAACCTCCTATAATTCACCCCTCCACTTT
CASSQVVAVTSYNSPLHF
>.|.|TRBJ1-6|TRBV6-6
TGTGCCAGCAGTTACCACACAGGAGATAATTCACCCCTCCACTTT
CASSYHTGDNSPLHF
>.|.|TRBJ2-1|TRBV9
TGTGCCAGCACCCCAGGTGGCTCCTACAATGAGCAGTTCTTC
CASTPGGSYNEQFF
>.|TRBD2|TRBJ2-7|TRBV16
TGTGCCAGCAGCCCATTACGGGGGGTGACGGGCTACGAGCAGTACTTC
CASSPLRGVTGYEQYF
>.|.|TRBJ2-4|TRBV11-2
TGTGCCAGCAGCTTAGAGGTTACAGTTCAACTAGCCAAAAACATTCAGTACTTC
CASSLEVTVQLAKNIQYF
>.|TRBD2|TRBJ2-5|TRBV9
TGTGCCAGCAGCGTAGGGACTAGCGGGAAAGAGACCCAGTACTTC
CASSVGTSGKETQYF
>.|.|TRBJ2-2|TRBV29-1
TGCAGCGTTGAGGGAGCCGGGGAGCTGTTTTTT
CSVEGAGELFF
>.|TRBD2|TRBJ2-1|TRBV7-3
TGTGCCAGCAGCTACGGGACTAGCTCCAATGAGCAGTTCTTC
CASSYGTSSNEQFF
>.|.|TRBJ2-1|TRBV6-1
TGTGCCAGCAGTGAAACTCTGGAGTCCTACAATGAGCAGTTCTTC
CASSETLESYNEQFF
>.|TRBD1|TRBJ2-6|TRBV14
TGTGCCAGCAGCCCCCCGGGACAGGGCCCCTCTGGGGCCAACGTCCTGACTTTC
CASSPPGQGPSGANVLTF
>.|.|TRBJ1-1|TRBV9
TGTGCCAGCAGCACATGGAAGGAGGACACTGAAGCTTTCTTT
CASSTWKEDTEAFF
>.|TRBD2|TRBJ2-7|TRBV5-1
TGCGCCAGCAGCTTCGGACTAGCGGCCGAGCAGTACTTC
CASSFGLAAEQYF
>.|TRBD1|TRBJ1-2|TRBV18
TGTGCCAGCTCACCAAGACAGGGAATTGACTATGGCTACACCTTC
CASSPRQGIDYGYTF
>large|.|TRBJ2-7|TRBV12-1
TGTGCCAGCAGCTTGCAGTCACCCCCTAGCGGGGACTCCTACGAGCAGTACTTC
CASSLQSPPSGDSYEQYF